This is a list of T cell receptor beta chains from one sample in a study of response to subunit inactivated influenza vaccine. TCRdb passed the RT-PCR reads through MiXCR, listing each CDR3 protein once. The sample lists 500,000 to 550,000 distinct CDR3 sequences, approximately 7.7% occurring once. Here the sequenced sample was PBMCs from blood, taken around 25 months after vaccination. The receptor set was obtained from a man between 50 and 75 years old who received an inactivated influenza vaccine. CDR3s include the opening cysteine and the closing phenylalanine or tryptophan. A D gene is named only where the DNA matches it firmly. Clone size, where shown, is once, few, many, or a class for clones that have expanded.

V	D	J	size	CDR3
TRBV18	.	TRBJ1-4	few	CASSPENEKLFF
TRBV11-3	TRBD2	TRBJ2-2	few	CASSLVRGANTGELFF
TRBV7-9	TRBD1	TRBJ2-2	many	CASSADRAGELFF
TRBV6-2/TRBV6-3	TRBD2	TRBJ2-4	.	CASSSGRVDIQYF
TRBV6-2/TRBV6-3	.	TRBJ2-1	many	CASSYHTVRPYNEQFF
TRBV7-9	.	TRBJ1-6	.	CASSLGAENSPLHF
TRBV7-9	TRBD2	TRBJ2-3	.	CASSLGTLAGGSDTQYF
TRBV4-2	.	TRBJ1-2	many	CASSQDEASLYGYTF
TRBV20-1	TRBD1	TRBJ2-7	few	CSAPRQGISHEQYF
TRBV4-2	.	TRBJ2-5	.	CASSQLLHPGVEQETQYF
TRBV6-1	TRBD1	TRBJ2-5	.	CASSPLGDRQRETQYF
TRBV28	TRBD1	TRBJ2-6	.	CASSNRDRGKLSSGANVLTF
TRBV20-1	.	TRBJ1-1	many	CSARSARESMNTEAFF
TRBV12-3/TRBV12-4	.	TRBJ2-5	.	CASSLQTGIQETQYF
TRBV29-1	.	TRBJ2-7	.	CSVEDRAGFSSYEQYF
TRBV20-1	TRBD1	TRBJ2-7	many	CSAPGTGDEQYF
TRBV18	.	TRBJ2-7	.	CASSPPSLGRDEQYF
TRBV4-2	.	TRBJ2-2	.	CASSQGDRSGELFF
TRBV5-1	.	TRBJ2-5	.	CASRREQETQYF
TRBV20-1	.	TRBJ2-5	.	CSASPPWGWETQYF
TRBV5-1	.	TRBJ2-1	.	CASSYLSQGTNEQFF
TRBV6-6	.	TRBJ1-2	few	CASSYLEGYTF
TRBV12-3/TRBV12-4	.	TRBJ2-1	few	CASTLGDNEQFF
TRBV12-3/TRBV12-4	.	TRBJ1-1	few	CASTSLRGTEAFF
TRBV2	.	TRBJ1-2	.	CASSAQGNYGYTF
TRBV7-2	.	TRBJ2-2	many	CASSLVEAGELFF
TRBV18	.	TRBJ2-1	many	CASSPDGNEQFF
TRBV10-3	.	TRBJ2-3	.	CAISESKTPGSTQYF
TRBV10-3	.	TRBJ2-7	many	CATSTGPDEQYF
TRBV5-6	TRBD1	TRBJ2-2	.	CASSSGDRGSSGELFF
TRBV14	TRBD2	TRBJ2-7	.	CASSQDGLAARPNYEQYF
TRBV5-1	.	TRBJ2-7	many	CASSLVEGAYEQYF
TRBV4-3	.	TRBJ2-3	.	CASSRGTVREDTQYF
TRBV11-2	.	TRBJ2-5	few	CASSLGPVYQETQYF
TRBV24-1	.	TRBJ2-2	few	CATSDSALVSGELFF
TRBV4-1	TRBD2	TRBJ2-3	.	CASSQPMERGRSDTQYF
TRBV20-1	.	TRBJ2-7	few	CSASMGRGSPYEQYF
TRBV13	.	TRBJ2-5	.	CASSLAIRDSIGQETQYF
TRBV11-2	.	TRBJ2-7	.	CASTLHRDGIYEQYF
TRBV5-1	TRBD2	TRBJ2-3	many	CASSLSSGGLTDTQYF
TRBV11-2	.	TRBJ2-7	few	CASSLVAGTSTTAYEQYF
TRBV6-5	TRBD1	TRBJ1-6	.	CASSNRGTGGSGGSPLHF
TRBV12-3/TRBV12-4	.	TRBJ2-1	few	CASGEYEQFF